The following is a T cell receptor beta chain sequence with its context. These data originate in a study of monozygotic twins with inflammatory bowel disease. Using the 5' RACE reads, TCRdb records one entry per CDR3 protein without DNA. This specimen shows just over 300,000 distinct CDR3 sequences; the ten leading clones hold 5.6%. Germline CDR1 reads KGHDR; CDR2 reads SFDVKD. The CDR3 contains 16 residues. Sequencing input: blood. This chain joins TRBV24-1 and TRBJ2-3; the TCRdb D gene call, TRBD1, has no DNA to confirm it. This TCR was sampled from a human donor with ulcerative colitis or Crohn's disease, or a healthy co-twin of an affected twin (not recorded which). Here the CDR3 reads CATSDPGTADTDTQYF.